This T cell receptor (beta chain) appears in the sequencing data of a study of Graves' ophthalmopathy and Graves' hyperthyroidism. Study conclusions and caveats: Blood also held most thyroid clonotypes expanded above 0.001 frequency.

Cases classed as stable hyperthyroidism had no ophthalmopathy within 18 months of follow-up. Among the exclusions were patients with other autoimmune diseases, uncontrolled infections, pregnancy or lactation. Concerning this clonotype itself: The antigen is not known.

The authors amplified TCR beta CDR3 regions, and they did so from RNA transcripts for repertoire sequencing. Following a first-round RT-PCR that used HTBI primers, a second-round multiplex PCR was carried out. MiXCR, run by TCRdb on the multiplex PCR reads, gives a single entry per CDR3 protein. The table has about 390,000 distinct CDR3 sequences, just over 15% seen once. Germline V lookup: CDR1 LNHNV, CDR2 YYDKDF (reference sequence). V was trimmed by 0 bases and J by 2 bases, leaving 9 bases between them. This CDR3 is built from 15 residues. This sequence was found in a woman aged 18-29 years with stable Graves' hyperthyroidism. The chain has TRBV15 and TRBJ2-3; no reliable D call. The material sequenced was peripheral blood. The CDR3 here is CATSREIGPTDTQYF. CDR3 bases: TGTGCCACCAGCAGAGAAATTGGACCCACAGATACGCAGTATTTT. Drawing the rest from reference TRBV15 and TRBJ2-3, the complete variable domain is DAMVIQNPRYQVTQFGKPVTLSCSQTLNHNVMYWYQQKSSQAPKLLFHYYDKDFNNEADTPDNFQSRRPNTSFCFLDIRSPGLGDTAMYLCATSREIGPTDTQYFGPGTRLTVL.